A selection of T cell receptor beta chains follows, all from one sample in a study of control samples from healthy donors and cancer patients. The assay was immunoSEQ multiplex PCR, and TCRdb's table has in-frame clones only and misses some. The profile covers about 140,000 clones, with 88% appearing a single time and roughly 8.7% taken by the ten largest. The material sequenced was blood. All receptors derive from a woman in her 30s in good health. The CDR3 runs from the conserved cysteine through the conserved F or W. D genes are given only for firm matches. Not all rows give a size; the values are once, few, many and, for expanded clones, a class.

. TRBD1 TRBJ2-5 TRBV9 CASSVRGTGYQETQYF TGTGCCAGCAGCGTAAGGGGGACAGGGTACCAAGAGACCCAGTACTTC
. . TRBJ2-1 TRBV18 CASLSGTSYNEQFF TGTGCCAGCTTATCTGGAACGTCTTACAATGAGCAGTTCTTC
. . TRBJ2-3 TRBV30 CAWREAADTQYF TGTGCTTGGAGGGAGGCAGCAGATACGCAGTATTTT
. TRBD2 TRBJ2-2 TRBV9 CASSFSGRGNTGELFF TGTGCCAGCAGCTTTAGCGGGAGGGGGAACACCGGGGAGCTGTTTTTT
. . TRBJ1-3 TRBV28 CASSLALSSGNTIYF TGTGCCAGCAGTTTAGCCCTCTCCTCTGGAAACACCATATATTTT
. TRBD1 TRBJ2-2 TRBV7-3 CASSPGQGNSINTGELFF TGTGCCAGCAGCCCAGGACAGGGGAACTCTATAAACACCGGGGAGCTGTTTTTT
. TRBD2 TRBJ2-1 TRBV29-1 CISGNAHNEQFF TGCATCAGCGGGAACGCTCACAATGAGCAGTTCTTC
. . TRBJ2-7 TRBV1 CTSSQNPLCRDNYEQYF TGCACCAGCAGCCAAAATCCGCTATGTCGGGATAATTACGAGCAGTACTTC
. . TRBJ1-5 TRBV2 CASSVTLGSEQPQHF TGTGCCAGCAGTGTTACTTTAGGGTCCGAGCAGCCCCAGCATTTT
. . TRBJ2-2 TRBV18 CASSLQSTGELFF TGTGCCAGCTCACTACAGAGCACCGGGGAGCTGTTTTTT
. . TRBJ1-6 TRBV5-1 CASSFEGGSPLHF TGCGCCAGCAGCTTTGAGGGAGGCTCACCCCTCCACTTT
few TRBD1 TRBJ2-4 TRBV18 CASSQQGAAKNIQYF TGTGCCAGCTCACAACAGGGGGCAGCCAAAAACATTCAGTACTTC
. TRBD1 TRBJ2-7 TRBV6-5 CASSTDRDSYEQYF TGTGCCAGCAGTACGGACAGGGACTCCTACGAGCAGTACTTC
. TRBD1 TRBJ1-2 TRBV28 CASRDRGTGYTF TGTGCCAGCAGGGACAGGGGGACTGGCTACACCTTC
. . TRBJ1-3 TRBV3-1/TRBV3-2 CASRNSFSGNTIYF TGTGCCAGCAGGAACTCCTTCTCTGGAAACACCATATATTTT
. TRBD2 TRBJ2-1 TRBV11-2 CASSPTERDFYNEQFF TGTGCCAGCAGCCCAACTGAGCGGGACTTCTACAATGAGCAGTTCTTC
. TRBD1 TRBJ2-7 TRBV10-3 CAIWDIITDRVITYEQYF TGTGCCATCTGGGATATTATTACTGACAGGGTTATCACCTACGAGCAGTACTTC
. . TRBJ2-7 TRBV23-1 CASSQSAPHYEQYF TGCGCCAGCAGTCAATCGGCTCCTCACTACGAGCAGTACTTC
. . TRBJ1-2 TRBV11-1 CASSSSGRNYGYTF TGTGCCAGCAGCTCCAGCGGGAGAAACTATGGCTACACCTTC
. . TRBJ1-4 TRBV12-3/TRBV12-4 CASSLNEKLFF TGTGCCAGCTCCCTGAATGAAAAACTGTTTTTT
. TRBD2 TRBJ2-3 TRBV5-4 CASSLDSSGSVDTQYF TGTGCCAGCAGCTTGGATTCTAGCGGGAGCGTGGATACGCAGTATTTT
. . TRBJ1-3 TRBV11-2 CASSPKGTGNTIYF TGTGCCAGCAGCCCGAAAGGGACAGGAAACACCATATATTTT
. TRBD2 TRBJ2-1 TRBV10-1 CASSEYGRTLNEQFF TGCGCCAGCAGTGAGTACGGGAGGACCCTTAATGAGCAGTTCTTC
few . TRBJ2-5 TRBV2 CASSPGLKVQETQYF TGTGCCAGCTCCCCGGGTTTGAAGGTACAAGAGACCCAGTACTTC
. . TRBJ2-1 TRBV1 CTSSQRIGPSGNNEQFF TGCACCAGCAGCCAAAGAATCGGCCCTAGCGGCAACAATGAGCAGTTCTTC
. . TRBJ2-2 TRBV9 CASSVVAGVLSGELFF TGTGCCAGCAGCGTAGTGGCAGGGGTGCTATCCGGGGAGCTGTTTTTT
. . TRBJ1-4 TRBV6-6 CASCGTVDATNEKLFF TGTGCCAGCTGCGGGACGGTGGACGCAACTAATGAAAAACTGTTTTTT
. . TRBJ2-5 TRBV7-9 CASSRTGPQETQYF TGTGCCAGCAGCCGGACGGGACCACAAGAGACCCAGTACTTC
. . TRBJ1-2 TRBV30 CAWSVIRSYGYTF TGTGCCTGGAGTGTAATAAGGAGCTATGGCTACACCTTC
. . TRBJ1-1 TRBV1 CTSSGGMRVNTEAFF TGCACCAGCAGCGGAGGGATGCGGGTGAACACTGAAGCTTTCTTT
medium-sized . TRBJ1-2 TRBV7-9 CASSENRDPRHGYTF TGTGCCAGCAGCGAGAACAGGGACCCGCGGCATGGCTACACCTTC
once TRBD1 TRBJ1-1 TRBV11-2 CASSLRGPYTEAFF TGTGCCAGCAGCTTAAGGGGGCCCTATACTGAAGCTTTCTTT
. . TRBJ2-1 TRBV11-2 CASSLTLTSYNEQFF TGTGCCAGCAGCTTAACGTTAACCTCCTACAATGAGCAGTTCTTC
. . TRBJ2-7 TRBV27 CASARSGTGRYEQYF TGTGCCAGCGCCCGAAGCGGGACAGGTCGCTACGAGCAGTACTTC
. . TRBJ1-4 TRBV5-6 CASSLVAREGEKLFF TGTGCCAGCAGCTTGGTTGCCAGGGAAGGCGAAAAACTGTTTTTT
. . TRBJ1-4 TRBV7-2 CASSLRMTNEKLFF TGTGCCAGCAGCTTACGAATGACTAATGAAAAACTGTTTTTT
. . TRBJ2-3 TRBV18 CASSPSRVRNTDTQYF TGTGCCAGCTCACCCAGCCGGGTCAGAAACACAGATACGCAGTATTTT
once . TRBJ1-5 TRBV27 CASSVTGLNQPQHF TGTGCCAGCAGTGTGACAGGACTCAATCAGCCCCAGCATTTT
. TRBD2 TRBJ2-1 TRBV19 CASSIDLAGGSSYNEQFF TGTGCCAGTAGTATAGATCTAGCGGGAGGGAGCTCCTACAATGAGCAGTTCTTC
. TRBD1 TRBJ1-1 TRBV10-3 CAITQTGLDTEAFF TGTGCCATCACTCAGACAGGGTTGGACACTGAAGCTTTCTTT
. . TRBJ1-2 TRBV10-3 CAITTDPFTGYTF TGTGCCATCACGACAGACCCCTTCACTGGCTACACCTTC
. TRBD2 TRBJ2-1 TRBV9 CASSVPGLAEYNEQFF TGTGCCAGCAGCGTACCGGGACTAGCGGAATACAATGAGCAGTTCTTC
. . TRBJ2-7 TRBV7-9 CASSGIKPGTSLYEQYF TGTGCCAGCAGCGGGATAAAACCCGGGACATCTCTCTACGAGCAGTACTTC
. TRBD2 TRBJ2-1 TRBV18 CASLRTSGMSWVNEQFF TGTGCCAGCCTCAGGACTAGCGGGATGTCTTGGGTCAATGAGCAGTTCTTC
. . TRBJ2-7 TRBV2 CASKGLSSYEQYF TGTGCCAGCAAGGGTCTTAGCTCCTACGAGCAGTACTTC
. . TRBJ1-5 TRBV19 CASSIGGGAGNQPQHF TGTGCCAGTAGTATAGGGGGCGGGGCTGGCAATCAGCCCCAGCATTTT
. TRBD2 TRBJ2-7 TRBV15 CATSRGGGSSYEQYF TGTGCCACCAGCAGAGGAGGCGGGAGCTCCTACGAGCAGTACTTC
. TRBD2 TRBJ2-7 TRBV10-3 CAISGRENSYEQYF TGTGCCATCAGTGGGCGGGAGAACTCCTACGAGCAGTACTTC
. TRBD2 TRBJ2-1 TRBV5-1 CASSSLAGRDNEQFF TGCGCCAGCAGCTCCCTAGCGGGACGGGACAATGAGCAGTTCTTC
. . TRBJ1-5 TRBV30 CAWNLGAIDEPQHF TGTGCCTGGAACCTAGGGGCGATTGACGAGCCCCAGCATTTT